The next 6 T cell receptor beta chains were all read from a single sample in a study of T cell responses to AZD1222 COVID-19 vaccine. TCRdb's table, derived via immunoSEQ multiplex PCR, lists solely in-frame clones and lacks some. The sample shows roughly 130,000 clones, 80% to 90% of them seen only once. The material was peripheral blood, obtained on day 0 of AZD1222 vaccination. The receptors come from an adult in good health.

This chain connects TRBV28 to TRBJ2-1; D is unresolved. From germline, CDR1 is MDHEN and CDR2 SYDVKM. CDR3 length: 14 amino acids. V was shortened by 4 bases and J by 4 bases, with 11 bases between the two germline ends. This CDR3 reads CASSSPGSYNEQFF. The CDR3 nucleotides read TGTGCCAGCAGTTCCCCCGGATCTTACAATGAGCAGTTCTTC.

This chain connects TRBV10-3 to TRBJ1-1; D unclear. Germline lookup yields CDR1 ENHRY and CDR2 SYGVKD. CDR3 length: 14 residues. V lost 3 bases and J lost 2, with 10 bases in between. This CDR3 is CAISEFRANTEAFF. The DNA for the CDR3 is TGTGCCATCAGTGAATTTAGGGCAAACACTGAAGCTTTCTTT.

The chain couples TRBV5-6 to TRBJ2-3; 7 positions agree with TRBD1. Germline V gene sequence: CDR1 SGHDT, CDR2 YYEEEE. Trimming cost V 1 base and J 4 bases; bases outside gene matches: 0. The CDR3 runs to 13 residues. The CDR3 protein is CASSLQGADTQYF. CDR3 coding DNA: TGTGCCAGCAGCTTGCAGGGGGCAGATACGCAGTATTTT.

This clone has only one observation. This rearrangement joins TRBV19 to TRBJ2-3; D is possibly TRBD2 (5 bases). Germline V gene data show CDR1 as LNHDA and CDR2 as SQIVND (reference sequence). CDR3 size: 14 residues. The ends were cut back, 6 bases at V and 3 bases at J, with 13 bases in the middle. CDR3 bases: TGTGCCAGTAGGGTAGCATGGGAGACAGATACGCAGTATTTT. Protein: CASRVAWETDTQYF.

The CDR3 nucleotides read TGTGCCAGCCGATTCAGGACAGGGGGCTACACCTTC. It codes for CASRFRTGGYTF. The chain uses TRBV2 and TRBJ1-2, with TRBD1 matching over 8 bases. Germline values: CDR1 SNHLY, CDR2 FYNNEI. CDR3 length: 12 amino acids. With V trimmed by 8 bases and J by 8 bases, 7 bases remained unmatched.

The gene calls are TRBV6-5 and TRBJ2-7; D unclear. The CDR3 totals 12 residues. From germline, CDR1 is MNHEY and CDR2 SVGAGI. Trimming stripped 6 bases from V and 6 bases from J, with 12 bases between. This CDR3 reads CASSLRRGEQYF. DNA for the CDR3: TGTGCCAGCAGCCTGAGACGAGGCGAGCAGTACTTC.